This T cell receptor beta chain was captured in a study of T cells in Graves' hyperthyroidism and ophthalmopathy. Study context: The authors collected peripheral blood at initial diagnosis, before any treatment.

The CDR3 spans 14 residues. V was cut by 4 bases and J by 2 bases, with 11 bases left in between. Germline V gene sequence: CDR1 SNHLY, CDR2 FYNNEI. Template material for amplifying TCR beta CDR3 regions consisted of RNA transcripts. The study used the HTBI primer set for a first-round RT-PCR of the TCR CDR3. TCRdb reanalysed the multiplex PCR reads using MiXCR and keeps one entry per CDR3 protein. Seen here are around 370,000 distinct CDR3 sequences, less than 20% observed once, and the top ten hold 40%. This clonotype occurred many times. The chain employs TRBV2 and TRBJ1-2; possible D gene TRBD1, 5 bases. The sequencing input was blood. This sequence was found in a man younger than 35 with Graves' ophthalmopathy. The CDR3 protein is CASSGSGTNYGYTF. The CDR3 DNA sequence: TGTGCCAGCAGTGGGTCAGGGACGAACTATGGCTACACCTTC.